Listed below are T cell receptor beta chains from one sample, sequenced in a study of shared clonotypes between healthy human individuals. The protocol was immunoSEQ multiplex PCR, while the TCRdb copy is restricted to in-frame clones and leaves out a portion. The sample includes about 1 million clones, approximately 72% of them seen just once. The sample consisted of memory CD4+ T cells sorted from blood. The origin of the receptors is a young man in good health. The CDR3 runs from the conserved cysteine through the conserved F or W. Fields, in order: J gene, D gene, V gene, clone size, CDR3 protein, CDR3 DNA. A D gene is named only where the DNA matches it firmly. Size tells how often a clone was seen (once, few, many) or the class of an expanded clone, and some rows leave it out.

TRBJ1-1 . TRBV18 . CASSPGVRTLRGDTEAFF TGTGCCAGCTCACCCGGAGTAAGGACCCTACGGGGGGACACTGAAGCTTTCTTT
TRBJ2-2 . TRBV7-3 . CASSLQGTGELFF TGTGCCAGCAGCTTACAGGGGACCGGGGAGCTGTTTTTT
TRBJ2-1 . TRBV28 few CASSLDRLGNEQFF TGTGCCAGCAGTTTAGACCGGCTCGGCAATGAGCAGTTCTTC
TRBJ1-1 . TRBV19 . CASTRMSNTEAFF TGTGCCAGTACCAGGATGAGCAACACTGAAGCTTTCTTT
TRBJ2-5 . TRBV6-5 . CASSTPGRQETQYF TGTGCCAGCAGTACACCTGGCAGGCAAGAGACCCAGTACTTC
TRBJ2-3 TRBD2 TRBV10-1 . CASSELTSGRTDTQYF TGCGCCAGCAGTGAGTTGACTAGCGGGAGGACAGATACGCAGTATTTT
TRBJ1-3 . TRBV5-6 . CASSPFSGNTIYF TGTGCCAGCAGCCCCTTCTCTGGAAACACCATATATTTT
TRBJ1-3 . TRBV15 . CATSRDLGVLSGNTIYF TGTGCCACCAGCAGAGATTTAGGGGTCCTCTCTGGAAACACCATATATTTT
TRBJ2-7 . TRBV5-1 once CASSLIPSNYEQYF TGCGCCAGCAGCTTGATCCCCAGCAACTACGAGCAGTACTTC
TRBJ2-1 TRBD2 TRBV9 . CASSVASTSGSAAYNEQFF TGTGCCAGCAGCGTAGCTAGCACTAGCGGGAGTGCAGCCTACAATGAGCAGTTCTTC
TRBJ2-5 . TRBV5-4 . CASSLDGYTQETQYF TGTGCCAGCAGCTTGGACGGATATACACAAGAGACCCAGTACTTC
TRBJ1-5 TRBD1 TRBV28 . CASRTRGQGGYQPQHF TGTGCCAGCAGGACTCGCGGACAGGGCGGATATCAGCCCCAGCATTTT
TRBJ2-3 TRBD2 TRBV7-2 . CASTRPGGATDTQYF TGTGCCAGCACTCGACCCGGGGGGGCAACAGATACGCAGTATTTT
TRBJ2-5 . TRBV25-1 many CASSDRTAKETQYF TGTGCCAGCAGTGACCGGACAGCTAAAGAGACCCAGTACTTC
TRBJ2-7 TRBD2 TRBV10-3 . CAISGLDYEQYF TGTGCCATCAGCGGACTAGACTACGAGCAGTACTTC
TRBJ1-6 . TRBV4-1 many CASSLGVGVEENSPLHF TGCGCCAGCAGCCTTGGAGTAGGGGTGGAGGAGAATTCACCCCTCCACTTT
TRBJ2-3 . TRBV19 . CASSTLRPGPRGGGSDTQYF TGTGCCAGTAGTACCTTGAGGCCGGGACCCAGAGGCGGGGGCTCGGATACGCAGTATTTT
TRBJ1-1 . TRBV5-6 few CASRPRQKNTEAFF TGTGCCAGCAGGCCTCGACAGAAGAACACTGAAGCTTTCTTT
TRBJ2-1 . TRBV7-8 . CASSLGSSGTSLRLEQFF TGTGCCAGCAGCTTAGGGTCCTCCGGCACCAGTCTTCGCCTTGAGCAGTTCTTC
TRBJ1-1 . TRBV28 few CASTDPNTEAFF TGTGCCAGCACTGATCCTAACACTGAAGCTTTCTTT
TRBJ2-7 . TRBV10-3 few CAISPSSYEQYF TGTGCCATCAGCCCATCCTCCTACGAGCAGTACTTC
TRBJ2-5 . TRBV6-5 . CAGQISARETQYF TGTGCCGGCCAAATATCTGCTCGAGAGACCCAGTACTTC
TRBJ2-1 . TRBV2 . CASRVSGTSSYNEQFF TGTGCCAGCAGGGTAAGCGGGACAAGCTCCTACAATGAGCAGTTCTTC
TRBJ2-2 TRBD2 TRBV11-3 . CASSFGGSFTGELFF TGTGCCAGCAGCTTCGGGGGGTCCTTCACCGGGGAGCTGTTTTTT
TRBJ2-7 TRBD1 TRBV18 . CASSPGTVSYEQYF TGTGCCAGCTCTCCCGGGACAGTTTCCTACGAGCAGTACTTC
TRBJ2-7 TRBD1 TRBV5-1 . CASSHDRGKDEQYF TGCGCCAGCAGCCACGACAGGGGAAAGGACGAGCAGTACTTC
TRBJ2-7 TRBD2 TRBV11-2 . CASSSLAGASF TGTGCCAGCAGCTCCCTAGCGGGAGCAAGCTTC
TRBJ1-2 . TRBV21-1 . CASSKPLGGAYGYTF TGTGCCAGCAGCAAACCCCTCGGAGGGGCCTATGGCTACACCTTC
TRBJ2-7 TRBD2 TRBV28 . CASRPPSGGAYEQYF TGTGCCAGCAGACCCCCTAGCGGGGGGGCCTACGAGCAGTACTTC
TRBJ2-2 . TRBV2 . CASSNRDGDGELFF TGTGCCAGCTCTAACAGGGATGGTGACGGGGAGCTGTTTTTT
TRBJ2-1 TRBD1 TRBV19 . CASSTTGGGEQFF TGTGCCAGTAGTACAACAGGGGGCGGTGAGCAGTTCTTC
TRBJ1-2 . TRBV5-1 . CASSLNPDYGYTF TGCGCCAGCAGCTTGAACCCGGACTATGGCTACACCTTC
TRBJ2-5 TRBD2 TRBV5-1 . CASSSGLAGETQYF TGCGCCAGCAGCTCGGGGCTAGCGGGAGAGACCCAGTACTTC
TRBJ2-3 . TRBV4-1 . CASSQEPAGASTDTQYF TGCGCCAGCAGCCAAGAGCCCGCAGGGGCGAGCACAGATACGCAGTATTTT
TRBJ2-1 . TRBV6-1 . CASSEAGAIRLNEQFF TGTGCCAGCAGTGAAGCAGGGGCGATCCGGCTAAATGAGCAGTTCTTC
TRBJ1-1 TRBD1 TRBV5-1 few CASSLVFQGAAEAFF TGCGCCAGCAGCTTGGTATTTCAGGGGGCGGCTGAAGCTTTCTTT
TRBJ2-3 TRBD2 TRBV6-6 . CASSVAGPGTDTQYF TGTGCCAGCAGTGTAGCGGGCCCTGGCACAGATACGCAGTATTTT
TRBJ2-1 TRBD1 TRBV15 . CATSRDTGARSSYNEQFF TGTGCCACCAGCAGAGATACAGGGGCCCGGAGCTCCTACAATGAGCAGTTCTTC
TRBJ1-4 . TRBV19 . CASTPLRGANEKLFF TGTGCCAGCACTCCCCTCAGGGGTGCTAATGAAAAACTGTTTTTT
TRBJ1-1 . TRBV6-1 . CASSEAGVGVTEAFF TGTGCCAGCAGTGAAGCTGGGGTGGGGGTCACTGAAGCTTTCTTT
TRBJ1-2 TRBD1 TRBV29-1 . CSVSGTAGYTF TGCAGCGTTTCCGGGACAGCTGGCTACACCTTC
TRBJ2-5 . TRBV7-3 once CASSLTGTVQETQYF TGTGCCAGCAGCTTAACGGGAACAGTACAAGAGACCCAGTACTTC
TRBJ1-3 . TRBV2 . CASTPRYSLLDRSGNTIYF TGTGCCAGCACTCCTAGATACAGCCTCCTAGATAGGTCTGGAAACACCATATATTTT
TRBJ1-2 . TRBV7-2 . CASSLAGLSGYTF TGTGCCAGCAGCCTTGCCGGACTCTCTGGCTACACCTTC
TRBJ2-3 . TRBV4-1 . CASSHPGDTQYF TGCGCCAGCAGCCACCCCGGCGATACGCAGTATTTT
TRBJ1-5 . TRBV27 many CASSFYNQPQHF TGTGCCAGCAGTTTCTACAATCAGCCCCAGCATTTT
TRBJ2-7 . TRBV21-1 . CASRIPAIPGEGEQYF TGTGCCAGCAGGATCCCCGCCATCCCGGGGGAGGGCGAGCAGTACTTC
TRBJ1-2 . TRBV21-1 . CASSSGGRERGYGYTF TGTGCCAGCAGCTCCGGGGGCAGGGAACGGGGCTATGGCTACACCTTC
TRBJ2-5 TRBD1 TRBV18 . CASSPGQPPGTQYF TGTGCCAGCTCACCGGGACAGCCCCCAGGGACCCAGTACTTC
TRBJ1-4 . TRBV5-1 . CASSGDIARSEKLFF TGCGCCAGCAGCGGGGACATTGCTAGGTCTGAAAAACTGTTTTTT
TRBJ2-1 . TRBV5-8 . CASSLQGKFF TGTGCCAGCAGCTTACAGGGCAAGTTCTTC
TRBJ2-5 TRBD2 TRBV5-1 few CASSSGTSGHQETQYF TGCGCCAGCAGCTCCGGGACTAGCGGGCACCAAGAGACCCAGTACTTC
TRBJ2-3 . TRBV5-6 . CASSFRNKGADTQYF TGTGCCAGCAGCTTTAGGAACAAGGGGGCAGATACGCAGTATTTT
TRBJ2-7 . TRBV2 . CASSEHSYEQYF TGTGCCAGCAGTGAACACAGTTACGAGCAGTACTTC